The clone carrying this T cell receptor beta chain was observed at least ten times. This CDR3 has 14 residues. Germline loops: CDR1 SGHVS, CDR2 FNYEAQ. Trimming took off 5 bases at V and 3 bases at J, with 10 bases between the two ends. The sample is drawn from a study of regulatory T cells in long-lasting Graves disease. Time point: newly diagnosed GD, antithyroid drugs for less than 3 months. Researchers made the TCR library from RNA that was extracted from PBMCs. Patients came through an endocrinology department, and that department was in Xi'an, China. Library construction for TCR beta used iRepertoire HTBI primers and Arm-PCR of CDR3 regions. TCRdb analysed the multiplex PCR reads with MiXCR anew, one entry per CDR3 protein. Of 450,000 to 650,000 distinct CDR3 sequences in the sample, roughly a sixth were seen once. These data were also filed under a second study, of T cells in Graves' hyperthyroidism and ophthalmopathy. This second report adds: Blood also showed most of the thyroid clonotypes that were expanded above 0.001.

The clonotype comes from a woman aged 35-65 years with Graves disease. The chain couples TRBV7-6 to TRBJ2-2; D may be TRBD1 (6 bases). The sample in question was peripheral blood mononuclear cells (PBMCs), obtained at new diagnosis, from a patient treated with antithyroid drugs. In DNA, the CDR3 is TGTGCCAGCAGCCAAGGGGGTCACACCGGGGAGCTGTTTTTT. Translated, it gives CASSQGGHTGELFF.